These 8 T cell receptor beta chains were sequenced from one sample in a study of brain T cells in children with intractable seizures. Some clones are missing from TCRdb's copy, which holds only in-frame ones; the method was immunoSEQ multiplex PCR. This sample has fewer than 25,000 clones; 94% occur once, and the top ten carry 5% to 7.5%. Specimen: peripheral blood, collected at surgery. The source is a boy younger than 18 with focal cortical dysplasia and intractable seizures.

The chain uses TRBV4-1 and TRBJ1-1; no definite D call. Looked up from germline, CDR1 is MGHRA and CDR2 is YSYEKL. Trimming removed 6 bases at V and 1 base at J, with 15 bases between. This CDR3 has 15 residues. The CDR3 loop is CASSPNLNGNTEAFF. The CDR3 region has the DNA TGCGCCAGCAGTCCGAACCTTAACGGGAACACTGAAGCTTTCTTT.

The chain's CDR3 is CASSPFSGRYNEQFF. Written as DNA, the CDR3 is TGTGCCAGCAGCCCATTTAGCGGGAGGTACAATGAGCAGTTCTTC. The rearrangement joins TRBV7-3 to TRBJ2-1; TRBD2 matches at 10 bases. The V and J ends lost 5 bases and 4 bases, in that order; junction bases with no gene match: 5. CDR3 length: 15 amino acids. Germline CDR1 and CDR2: SGHTA and FQGTGA.

V usage is TRBV7-8 and J usage is TRBJ2-7; 7 bases match TRBD1. The CDR3 totals 13 residues. The J segment lost 1 base and the V segment lost 5 bases, leaving 2 bases of the junction unmatched. From germline, CDR1 is SGHVS and CDR2 FQNEAQ. The CDR3 DNA reads as TGTGCCAGCAGCCCGGGACAGTCCTACGAGCAGTACTTC. Protein: CASSPGQSYEQYF.

The chain couples TRBV6-1 to TRBJ1-2, with D possibly matching TRBD1 (6 bases). Trimming removed 2 bases at V and 2 bases at J, with 6 bases between. The length of the CDR3 is 13 residues. Looked up from germline, CDR1 is MNHNS and CDR2 is SASEGT. The CDR3 reads CASSEQGNYGYTF. Here the CDR3 DNA reads TGTGCCAGCAGTGAACAGGGGAACTATGGCTACACCTTC.

The chain has TRBV6-5 and TRBJ2-1; TRBD2 agrees at 7 bases. V lost 1 base to trimming and J lost 6 bases; unmatched junction nucleotides: 9. This CDR3 has 16 residues. Germline V CDR1 and CDR2: MNHEY, SVGAGI. CDR3 region: CASSYLGGPVFNEQFF. The DNA for the CDR3 is TGTGCCAGCAGTTACTTGGGAGGGCCAGTATTCAATGAGCAGTTCTTC.

V gene TRBV23-1 combines with J gene TRBJ2-6; D is unresolved. TRBV23-1 qualifies as an ORF whose function is uncertain. V was clipped by 1 base and J by 0 bases, with 10 bases between them. The CDR3 is 17 residues long. CDR3 region: CASSQWNSHSGANVLTF. The CDR3 nucleotides are TGCGCCAGCAGTCAATGGAACAGCCACTCTGGGGCCAACGTCCTGACTTTC.

This chain connects TRBV5-1 to TRBJ1-4; the D gene is possibly TRBD1 (6 bases). CDR3 length equals 15 residues. Trimming took 0 bases from V and 5 from J, leaving 11 bases between them. Germline V CDR1 and CDR2: SGHRS, YFSETQ. CDR3 region: CASSLGTVTNEKLFF. In nucleotides, the CDR3 is TGCGCCAGCAGCTTGGGGACAGTTACAAATGAAAAACTGTTTTTT.

The rearrangement uses TRBV5-6 and TRBJ1-1; D is perhaps TRBD1 (6 bases). Germline V gene lookup returns CDR1 SGHDT and CDR2 YYEEEE. The CDR3 contains 14 residues. Trimming pared 2 bases from V and 1 base from J, leaving 9 bases between. The CDR3: CASSFPGENTEAFF. The CDR3 DNA reads TGTGCCAGCAGCTTTCCAGGGGAGAACACTGAAGCTTTCTTT. The full variable domain, rest sourced from reference TRBV5-6 and TRBJ1-1, is DAGVTQSPTHLIKTRGQQVTLRCSPKSGHDTVSWYQQALGQGPQFIFQYYEEEERQRGNFPDRFSGHQFPNYSSELNVNALLLGDSALYLCASSFPGENTEAFFGQGTRLTVV.